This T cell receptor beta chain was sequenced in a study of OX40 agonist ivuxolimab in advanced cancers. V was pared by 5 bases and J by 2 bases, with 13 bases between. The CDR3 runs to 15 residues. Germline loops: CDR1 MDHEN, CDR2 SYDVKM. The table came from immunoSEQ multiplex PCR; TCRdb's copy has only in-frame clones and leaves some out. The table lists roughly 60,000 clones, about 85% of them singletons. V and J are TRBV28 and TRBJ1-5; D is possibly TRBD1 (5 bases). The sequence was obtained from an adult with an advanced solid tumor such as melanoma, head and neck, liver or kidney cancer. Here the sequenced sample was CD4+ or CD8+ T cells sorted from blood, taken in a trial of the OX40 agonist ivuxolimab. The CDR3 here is CASSLGGVGNQPQHF. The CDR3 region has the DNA TGTGCCAGCAGTCTCGGGGGGGTGGGCAATCAGCCCCAGCATTTT.